The rows below give T cell receptor beta chains drawn from one sample of a study of OX40 agonist ivuxolimab in advanced cancers. Here immunoSEQ multiplex PCR was the method, and the copy in TCRdb shows in-frame clones only, minus some. The data hold tens of thousands of clones, with 86% observed a single time. The sequencing here drew on CD4+ or CD8+ T cells sorted from blood, taken in a trial of the OX40 agonist ivuxolimab. The receptor source for this set is an adult with an advanced solid tumor such as melanoma, head and neck, liver or kidney cancer. Both conserved end residues are part of each CDR3. D genes are given only for firm matches. Part of the rows lack a size; the others show once, few, many or a class for expanded clones.

v_call: TRBV5-6; j_call: TRBJ2-7; d_call: NA; clone_size: NA; cdr3_length: 14; cdr3_aa: CASSQWAGVGEQYF; cdr3_nt: TGTGCCAGCAGCCAATGGGCAGGGGTTGGGGAGCAGTACTTC
v_call: TRBV2; j_call: TRBJ2-7; d_call: NA; clone_size: NA; cdr3_length: 11; cdr3_aa: CASSEVYEQYF; cdr3_nt: TGTGCCAGCAGTGAGGTCTACGAGCAGTACTTC
v_call: TRBV11-1; j_call: TRBJ2-1; d_call: TRBD1; clone_size: NA; cdr3_length: 13; cdr3_aa: CASSEDRNNEQFF; cdr3_nt: TGTGCCAGCAGCGAGGACAGGAACAATGAGCAGTTCTTC
v_call: TRBV7-9; j_call: TRBJ2-5; d_call: NA; clone_size: NA; cdr3_length: 11; cdr3_aa: CASSLTETQYF; cdr3_nt: TGTGCCAGCAGCTTGACGGAGACCCAGTACTTC
v_call: TRBV5-1; j_call: TRBJ1-1; d_call: NA; clone_size: NA; cdr3_length: 14; cdr3_aa: CASTTGSSNTEAFF; cdr3_nt: TGCGCCAGCACTACAGGGAGCTCGAACACTGAAGCTTTCTTT
v_call: TRBV5-4; j_call: TRBJ2-3; d_call: TRBD2; clone_size: NA; cdr3_length: 16; cdr3_aa: CASSLDRLAGTDTQYF; cdr3_nt: TGTGCCAGCAGCTTGGATCGTCTAGCGGGCACAGATACGCAGTATTTT
v_call: TRBV7-9; j_call: TRBJ2-1; d_call: TRBD2; clone_size: once; cdr3_length: 16; cdr3_aa: CASSLARTSGTHEQFF; cdr3_nt: TGTGCCAGCAGCTTAGCGCGCACTAGCGGGACCCATGAGCAGTTCTTC
v_call: TRBV11-2; j_call: TRBJ2-1; d_call: NA; clone_size: NA; cdr3_length: 14; cdr3_aa: CASSFSGANNEQFF; cdr3_nt: TGTGCCAGCAGCTTTTCGGGGGCAAACAATGAGCAGTTCTTC
v_call: TRBV28; j_call: TRBJ1-2; d_call: NA; clone_size: NA; cdr3_length: 13; cdr3_aa: CAAASGVDYGYTF; cdr3_nt: TGTGCTGCCGCCTCGGGGGTGGACTATGGCTACACCTTC
v_call: TRBV2; j_call: TRBJ1-3; d_call: TRBD1; clone_size: NA; cdr3_length: 17; cdr3_aa: CASSDTGGLSSGNTIYF; cdr3_nt: TGTGCCAGCAGTGATACAGGGGGCCTAAGCTCTGGAAACACCATATATTTT